This T cell receptor (beta chain) was identified in a study of Ad26.COV2.S vaccination and SARS-CoV-2 variants. About the study: The Ad26.COV2.S arm of the COV1001 trial was where the donor was placed. Once or twice, 56 days apart, Ad26.COV2.S was delivered intramuscularly. General study results and limits: Breadth of non-spike TCRs did not differ between vaccinees and placebo recipients.

Trimming took 2 bases from V and 4 from J, leaving 17 bases between them. CDR1 is ENHRY and CDR2 is SYGVKD in the germline V gene. The CDR3 covers 16 residues. Generated by immunoSEQ multiplex PCR, the TCRdb table keeps only in-frame clones and is missing some. In the table there are around 300,000 clones, 70% to 90% of which are singletons. Treatment of the sample: some 20 received Ad26.COV2.S at low or high dose, single or two shots; 5 received placebo; per-sample allocation not given. Repertoires come from day 63 after the first vaccine or placebo injection. What was given as vaccine was an Ad26 vector encoding Wuhan-strain SARS-CoV-2 spike. As regards this clone: Antigen: not known.

The sequencing here drew on peripheral blood, taken in a trial of Ad26.COV2.S vaccine versus placebo. The receptor was derived from a person aged 18-65 years who received the Ad26.COV2.S COVID-19 vaccine or a placebo. The chain links TRBV10-3 to TRBJ1-2; weak D call: TRBD1 (5 bases). CDR3 sequence: CAISEDRLKFSYGYTF. Written as DNA, the CDR3 is TGTGCCATCAGTGAGGACAGACTCAAGTTTAGCTATGGCTACACCTTC.